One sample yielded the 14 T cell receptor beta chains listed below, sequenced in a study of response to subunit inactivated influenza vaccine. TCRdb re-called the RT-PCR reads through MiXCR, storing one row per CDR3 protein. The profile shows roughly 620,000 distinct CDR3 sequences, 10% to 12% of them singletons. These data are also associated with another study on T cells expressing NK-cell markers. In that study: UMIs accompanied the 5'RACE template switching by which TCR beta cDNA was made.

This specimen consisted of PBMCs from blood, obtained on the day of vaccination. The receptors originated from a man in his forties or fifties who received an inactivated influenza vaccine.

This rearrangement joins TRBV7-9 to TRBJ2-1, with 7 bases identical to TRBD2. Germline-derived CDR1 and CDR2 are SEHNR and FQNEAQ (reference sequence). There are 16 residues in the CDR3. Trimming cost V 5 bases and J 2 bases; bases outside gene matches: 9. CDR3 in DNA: TGTGCCAGCAGCGCCGGGAGGTGGGGCACCTACAATGAGCAGTTCTTC. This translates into CASSAGRWGTYNEQFF.

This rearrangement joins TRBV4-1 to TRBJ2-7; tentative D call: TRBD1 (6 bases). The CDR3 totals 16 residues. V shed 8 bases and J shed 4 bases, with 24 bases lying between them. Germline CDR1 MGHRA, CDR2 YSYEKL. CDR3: CASSMGPGDPLYEQYF. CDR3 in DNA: TGCGCCAGCTCTATGGGTCCAGGGGACCCATTATACGAGCAGTACTTC.

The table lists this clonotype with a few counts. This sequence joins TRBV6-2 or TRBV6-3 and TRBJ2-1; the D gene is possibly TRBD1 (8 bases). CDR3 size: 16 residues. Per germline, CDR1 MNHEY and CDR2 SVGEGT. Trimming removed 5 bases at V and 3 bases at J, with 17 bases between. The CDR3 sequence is CASSLRTGTIYNEQFF. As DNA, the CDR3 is TGTGCCAGCAGTCTTAGGACAGGGACTATCTACAATGAGCAGTTCTTC.

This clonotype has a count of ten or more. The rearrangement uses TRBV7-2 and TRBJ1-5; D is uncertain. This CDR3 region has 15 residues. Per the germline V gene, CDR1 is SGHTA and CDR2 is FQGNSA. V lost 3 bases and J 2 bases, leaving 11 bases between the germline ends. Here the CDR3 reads CASSFGVLGNQPQHF. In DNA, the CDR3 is TGTGCCAGCAGCTTCGGGGTTTTGGGCAATCAGCCCCAGCATTTT.

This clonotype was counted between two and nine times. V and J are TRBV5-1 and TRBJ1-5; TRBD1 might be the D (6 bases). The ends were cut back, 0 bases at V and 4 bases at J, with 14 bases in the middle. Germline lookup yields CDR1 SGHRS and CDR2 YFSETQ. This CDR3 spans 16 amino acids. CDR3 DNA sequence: TGCGCCAGCAGCTTGGAACCAGGGGCGCGGAATCAGCCCCAGCATTTT. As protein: CASSLEPGARNQPQHF.

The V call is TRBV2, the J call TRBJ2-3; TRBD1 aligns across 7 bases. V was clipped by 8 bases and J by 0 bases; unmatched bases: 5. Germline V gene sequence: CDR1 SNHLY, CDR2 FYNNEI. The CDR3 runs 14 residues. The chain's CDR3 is CASGWTGSTDTQYF. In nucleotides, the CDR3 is TGTGCCAGCGGATGGACAGGTAGCACAGATACGCAGTATTTT.

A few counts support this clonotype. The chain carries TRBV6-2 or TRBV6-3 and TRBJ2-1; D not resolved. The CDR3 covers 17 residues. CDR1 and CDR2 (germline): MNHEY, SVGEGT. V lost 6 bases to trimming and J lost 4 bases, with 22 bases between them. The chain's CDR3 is CASRRDQLGTFYNEQFF. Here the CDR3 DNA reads TGTGCCAGCAGGCGTGACCAGCTGGGCACTTTTTACAATGAGCAGTTCTTC.

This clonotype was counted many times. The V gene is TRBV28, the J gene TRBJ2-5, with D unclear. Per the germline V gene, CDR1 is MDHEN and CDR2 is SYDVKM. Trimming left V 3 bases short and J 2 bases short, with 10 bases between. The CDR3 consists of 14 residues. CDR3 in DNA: TGTGCCAGCAGTTTTGTAGGGCAACAAGAGACCCAGTACTTC. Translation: CASSFVGQQETQYF. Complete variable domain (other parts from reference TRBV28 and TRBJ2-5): DVKVTQSSRYLVKRTGEKVFLECVQDMDHENMFWYRQDPGLGLRLIYFSYDVKMKEKGDIPEGYSVSREKKERFSLILESASTNQTSMYLCASSFVGQQETQYFGPGTRLLVL.

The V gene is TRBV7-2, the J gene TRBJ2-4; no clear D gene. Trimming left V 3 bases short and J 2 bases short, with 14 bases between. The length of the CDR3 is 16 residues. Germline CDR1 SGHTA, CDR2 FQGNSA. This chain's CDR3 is CASSLKGPLTKNIQYF. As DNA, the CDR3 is TGTGCCAGCAGCTTGAAGGGCCCACTAACCAAAAACATTCAGTACTTC.

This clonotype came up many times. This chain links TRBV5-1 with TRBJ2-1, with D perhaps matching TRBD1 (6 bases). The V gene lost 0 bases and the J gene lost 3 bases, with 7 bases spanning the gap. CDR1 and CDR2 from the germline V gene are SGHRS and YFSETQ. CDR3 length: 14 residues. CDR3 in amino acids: CASSLGGGYNEQFF. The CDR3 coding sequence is TGCGCCAGCAGCTTGGGAGGGGGCTACAATGAGCAGTTCTTC. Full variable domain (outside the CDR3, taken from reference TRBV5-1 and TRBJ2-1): KAGVTQTPRYLIKTRGQQVTLSCSPISGHRSVSWYQQTPGQGLQFLFEYFSETQRNKGNFPGRFSGRQFSNSRSEMNVSTLELGDSALYLCASSLGGGYNEQFFGPGTRLTVL.

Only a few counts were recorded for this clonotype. The CDR3 protein is CASVKNPRASGANVLTF. Here the CDR3 DNA reads TGTGCCAGCGTCAAAAATCCTCGAGCCTCTGGGGCCAACGTCCTGACTTTC. The V gene is TRBV11-2, the J gene TRBJ2-6; no clear D. V lost 8 bases, J lost 0 bases, and 17 bases lay in between. The CDR3 is made up of 17 amino acids. Germline CDR1 and CDR2: SGHAT and FQNNGV.

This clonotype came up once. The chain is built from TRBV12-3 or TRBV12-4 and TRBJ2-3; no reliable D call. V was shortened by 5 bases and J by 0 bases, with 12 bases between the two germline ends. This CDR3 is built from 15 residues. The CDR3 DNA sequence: TGTGCCAGCAGTGTCAGGAGACCTAGCACAGATACGCAGTATTTT. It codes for CASSVRRPSTDTQYF.

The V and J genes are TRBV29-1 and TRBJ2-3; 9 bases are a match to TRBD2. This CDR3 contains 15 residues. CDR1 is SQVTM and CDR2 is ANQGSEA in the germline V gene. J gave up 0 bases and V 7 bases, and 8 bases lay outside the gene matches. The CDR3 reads CSAVAGASSTDTQYF. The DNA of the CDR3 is TGCAGCGCCGTAGCGGGAGCGTCTAGCACAGATACGCAGTATTTT.

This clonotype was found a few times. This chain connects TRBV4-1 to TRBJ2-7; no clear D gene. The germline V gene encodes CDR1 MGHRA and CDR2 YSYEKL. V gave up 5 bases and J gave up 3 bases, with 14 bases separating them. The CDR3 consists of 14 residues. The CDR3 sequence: CASSLSGHNYEQYF. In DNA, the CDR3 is TGCGCCAGCAGCTTATCCGGGCACAACTACGAGCAGTACTTC.